The 2 T cell receptor beta chains below were found in one sample sequenced in a study of OX40 agonist ivuxolimab in advanced cancers. Generated by immunoSEQ multiplex PCR, the TCRdb table keeps only in-frame clones and is missing some. Of fewer than 80,000 clones detected, roughly 86% appear once; the ten largest clones hold roughly 1.1%. This sample comprised CD4+ or CD8+ T cells sorted from blood, obtained in a trial of the OX40 agonist ivuxolimab. The receptors were sampled from an adult with an advanced solid tumor such as melanoma, head and neck, liver or kidney cancer.

This clone has more than one count but fewer than ten. The chain combines TRBV30 with TRBJ1-1; D gene ambiguous. Germline CDR1 and CDR2: GTSNPN and SVGIG (reference sequence). V shed 2 bases and J shed 1 base, with 5 bases lying between them. The CDR3 covers 12 residues. The CDR3: CAWSQPNTEAFF. The CDR3 DNA sequence: TGTGCCTGGAGTCAACCGAACACTGAAGCTTTCTTT. Filled out from reference TRBV30 and TRBJ1-1, the complete variable domain reads SQTIHQWPATLVQPVGSPLSLECTVEGTSNPNLYWYRQAAGRGLQLLFYSVGIGQISSEVPQNLSASRPQDRQFILSSKKLLLSDSGFYLCAWSQPNTEAFFGQGTRLTVV.

This clone was seen just once. The V gene is TRBV27, the J gene TRBJ2-5; D is possibly TRBD1 (6 bases). The V end was cut by 6 bases, the J end by 4 bases, with 18 bases between. Germline values: CDR1 MNHEY, CDR2 SMNVEV (reference sequence). There are 15 residues in the CDR3. The CDR3 spells CASSPTGIRGETQYF. The CDR3 nucleotides are TGTGCCAGCAGCCCGACCGGGATCAGGGGAGAGACCCAGTACTTC.